The clone carrying this T cell receptor beta chain came up many times. Its specificity is unknown. The data belong to a study of T cells in Graves' hyperthyroidism and ophthalmopathy. Amplification yielded TCR beta CDR3 regions, with RNA transcripts as the source. The HTBI primer set was used in a first-round RT-PCR of the TCR CDR3. Using its own MiXCR run on the multiplex PCR reads, TCRdb lists one record per CDR3 protein. The sample has about 280,000 distinct CDR3 sequences, less than 30% seen once. Study observations and caveats: In validation, the model predicted ophthalmopathy. These predictions came a median roughly six months before onset. In the blood, most expanded thyroid clonotypes above 0.001 appeared as well.

Newly diagnosed hyperthyroidism, duration under 2 months, in patients aged 18 to 65. The study collected blood at first hyperthyroidism diagnosis, before any ophthalmopathy symptoms arose. The sequenced sample consisted of blood. The receptor's source is a man between 35 and 55 years old with Graves' hyperthyroidism that later progressed to Graves' ophthalmopathy.

The CDR3: CASSTTRGQETQYF. As DNA, the CDR3 is TGTGCCAGCAGCACGACCAGGGGACAAGAGACCCAGTACTTC. The J gene is TRBJ2-5, the V gene TRBV7-9, with D perhaps matching TRBD1 (6 bases). Germline V lookup: CDR1 SEHNR, CDR2 FQNEAQ (reference sequence). CDR3 length equals 14 residues. Trimming cost V 5 bases and J 2 bases, with 12 bases left between them.